These 10 T cell receptor beta chains share one sample of origin, sequenced in a study of radiotherapy plus CTLA-4 blockade in lung cancer. The repertoire was sequenced with immunoSEQ multiplex PCR; TCRdb's copy has only in-frame clones and lacks some. Among some 110,000 clones listed, 78% were seen once. The specimen was peripheral blood, collected from a patient treated with radiotherapy plus ipilimumab. The receptors originated from a human donor with non-small cell lung cancer who had a partial response to radiotherapy plus ipilimumab.

The rearrangement joins TRBV29-1 to TRBJ2-2; perhaps TRBD1 as D (6 bases). This CDR3 contains 15 residues. Germline loops: CDR1 SQVTM, CDR2 ANQGSEA. The germline V and J ends were trimmed by 6 bases and 0 bases, with 14 bases remaining between them. The CDR3 DNA follows: TGCAGCGTCGGCGGACAGCGGACGAACACCGGGGAGCTGTTTTTT. Translating gives CSVGGQRTNTGELFF.

V usage is TRBV6-4 and J usage is TRBJ2-1, with TRBD2 identical over 9 bases. Trimming took 3 bases from V and 10 from J; bases not matched to a gene: 4. The germline gives CDR1 MRHNA, CDR2 SNTAGT. The CDR3 extends over 13 amino acids. CDR3 sequence: CASSEIAGVEQFF. The CDR3 DNA follows: TGTGCCAGCAGTGAAATAGCGGGAGTGGAGCAGTTCTTC.

The chain carries TRBV15 and TRBJ1-5, with D uncertain. Per germline, CDR1 LNHNV and CDR2 YYDKDF (reference sequence). CDR3 length equals 13 residues. V was trimmed by 3 bases and J by 9 bases, leaving 12 bases between them. Here the CDR3 DNA reads TGTGCCACCAGCAGGGTCACGGGTGGGCCCCAGCATTTT. Protein product: CATSRVTGGPQHF.

The CDR3 loop is CASSFTEPYGYTF. The CDR3 DNA is TGTGCCAGCAGTTTCACAGAGCCCTATGGCTACACCTTC. The J gene is TRBJ1-2, the V gene TRBV28; D ambiguous. CDR1 and CDR2 (germline): MDHEN, SYDVKM. The CDR3 runs to 13 residues. Trimming cost V 3 bases and J 4 bases, with 9 bases left between them.

The chain employs TRBV19 and TRBJ2-2, with D possibly being TRBD1 (6 bases). CDR3 size: 15 residues. Germline loops: CDR1 LNHDA, CDR2 SQIVND (reference sequence). The V gene lost 9 bases and the J gene lost 2 bases, with 16 bases spanning the gap. This CDR3 reads CASLDRRKNTGELFF. The CDR3 DNA is TGTGCCAGCCTTGACAGGCGGAAAAACACCGGGGAGCTGTTTTTT.

This clone was detected a few times. This chain uses TRBV15 with TRBJ1-5; 7 bases are shared with TRBD1. V gave up 2 bases and J gave up 6 bases; unmatched junction bases: 13. CDR3 length: 17 residues. Germline V gives CDR1 LNHNV, CDR2 YYDKDF (reference sequence). DNA for the CDR3: TGTGCCACCAGCAGACCTTCCGGGACAGTGATTTTTCAGCCCCAGCATTTT. It is translated as CATSRPSGTVIFQPQHF.

This sequence joins TRBV29-1 and TRBJ2-5, with TRBD2 matching 7 bases. CDR1 SQVTM and CDR2 ANQGSEA come from the germline V gene. CDR3 size: 16 residues. The J segment lost 11 bases and the V segment lost 8 bases, leaving 26 bases of the junction unmatched. Here the CDR3 reads CSFLGSRGSSSGMQYF. The CDR3 DNA is TGCAGCTTTCTAGGGTCTCGGGGTTCCAGCAGCGGGATGCAGTACTTC.

This rearrangement joins TRBV7-2 to TRBJ2-7; D is possibly TRBD2 (5 bases). The V gene lost 4 bases and the J gene lost 2 bases, with 12 bases spanning the gap. Germline CDR1 reads SGHTA; CDR2 reads FQGNSA. This CDR3 region has 14 residues. The CDR3 DNA follows: TGTGCCAGCAGCTCCCGTTGGAGGACCTACGAGCAGTACTTC. Amino acid sequence: CASSSRWRTYEQYF.

In its sample, this clone was seen many times. The chain links TRBV18 to TRBJ2-5, with D uncertain. Germline CDR1 KGHSH, CDR2 LQKENI. The CDR3 totals 12 residues. V shed 6 bases and J shed 3 bases, with 8 bases lying between them. CDR3 nucleotide sequence: TGTGCCAGCTCTCACATGGAAGAGACCCAGTACTTC. It yields the protein CASSHMEETQYF.

The CDR3 protein is CASSYSMTSVQETQYF. CDR3 DNA: TGTGCCAGCAGTTACTCTATGACTAGCGTCCAAGAGACCCAGTACTTC. J is TRBJ2-5 and V is TRBV6-5; 8 positions agree with TRBD2. Germline CDR1 is MNHEY and CDR2 is SVGAGI. The CDR3 sequence is 16 residues long. The junction had 4 bases not matched to a gene; V was cut back by 0 bases and J by 1 base.